The source of this T cell receptor beta chain is a study of T cells in tuberculosis. The assay was immunoSEQ multiplex PCR, and TCRdb's table has in-frame clones only and misses some. The sample includes 30,000 to 35,000 clones, 90% to 95% seen only once; the top ten take roughly 2.4%. Germline V CDR1 and CDR2: KGHSH, LQKENI. Trimming took 2 bases from V and 4 from J; bases not matched to a gene: 5. The CDR3 is 15 residues long. The V gene is TRBV18, the J gene TRBJ1-1, with 9 bases aligning to TRBD1. The source material was PBMCs. The source of this sequence is a donor between 10 and 35 years old with latent tuberculosis or without tuberculosis infection. The CDR3 reads CASSPRQDRGTEAFF. The DNA for the CDR3 is TGTGCCAGCTCACCAAGGCAGGACAGGGGCACTGAAGCTTTCTTT.